Listed below are T cell receptor beta chains from one sample, sequenced in a study of blood T cell repertoires in COVID-19. The table came from immunoSEQ multiplex PCR; TCRdb's copy has only in-frame clones and leaves some out. The data contain around 500,000 clones, roughly 90% of them singletons. Sequenced input: PBMCs or T cells enriched from blood (not recorded which). These receptor sequences come from a woman in her thirties or forties who had recovered from COVID-19. The CDR3 runs from the conserved cysteine through the conserved F or W. Each record gives: J gene, V gene, clone size, D gene, CDR3 protein, CDR3 DNA. D genes are given only for firm matches. Some rows mark clone size as missing; the rest say once, few, many or name a class of expanded clone.

TRBJ2-3,TRBV5-5,.,.,CASSLLQTQMDTQYF,TGTGCCAGCAGCTTGTTGCAGACACAGATGGATACGCAGTATTTT
TRBJ1-6,TRBV11-3,.,.,CASSPGRGAQNSPLHF,TGTGCCAGCAGCCCGGGGAGGGGCGCACAGAATTCACCCCTCCACTTT
TRBJ1-1,TRBV27,few,TRBD1,CASSRTGNTEAFF,TGTGCCAGCAGTCGGACAGGGAACACTGAAGCTTTCTTT
TRBJ1-2,TRBV7-9,few,.,CASSRHRAGNSWSGYTF,TGTGCCAGCAGCCGACACCGGGCAGGGAATTCATGGAGCGGCTACACCTTC
TRBJ1-2,TRBV15,.,TRBD1,CATSRVTGTYGYTF,TGTGCCACCAGCAGAGTGACAGGGACTTATGGCTACACCTTC
TRBJ2-7,TRBV11-2,.,TRBD1,CASSLGTGGEEQYF,TGTGCCAGCAGCTTAGGGACAGGGGGCGAGGAGCAGTACTTC
TRBJ2-7,TRBV3-1/TRBV3-2,.,TRBD1,CASSPSGQGYEQYF,TGTGCCAGCAGCCCCTCGGGACAGGGCTACGAGCAGTACTTC
TRBJ2-3,TRBV5-1,once,.,CASSLGGPVDTQYF,TGCGCCAGCAGCTTAGGGGGACCCGTCGATACGCAGTATTTT
TRBJ2-3,TRBV4-3,.,TRBD1,CASSQSGTGYMDTQYF,TGCGCCAGCAGCCAGTCCGGGACAGGGTATATGGATACGCAGTATTTT
TRBJ2-7,TRBV29-1,.,.,CSVLDRGLGHEQYF,TGCAGCGTTTTGGACAGAGGTTTGGGCCACGAGCAGTACTTC
TRBJ2-1,TRBV27,.,TRBD1,CASSFQDRAGNEQFF,TGTGCCAGCAGTTTCCAGGACAGGGCGGGCAATGAGCAGTTCTTC
TRBJ2-2,TRBV11-2,once,.,CAQEPLVRSGELFF,TGTGCCCAGGAACCTCTGGTACGAAGCGGGGAGCTGTTTTTT
TRBJ2-2,TRBV21-1,.,.,CASSKGISDRVGTGELFF,TGTGCCAGCAGCAAAGGCATCTCAGACAGGGTCGGGACCGGGGAGCTGTTTTTT
TRBJ2-1,TRBV27,.,TRBD2,CASSLSGSGNEQFF,TGTGCCAGCAGTTTAAGCGGGAGCGGCAATGAGCAGTTCTTC
TRBJ2-3,TRBV5-1,.,.,CASSLPRESTDTQYF,TGCGCCAGCAGCTTACCCCGGGAAAGCACAGATACGCAGTATTTT
TRBJ2-7,TRBV5-4,few,TRBD2,CASSLAAGGSYEQYF,TGTGCCAGCAGCTTGGCAGCGGGAGGTTCCTACGAGCAGTACTTC
TRBJ1-3,TRBV15,.,.,CATSRDLDRSSGNTIYF,TGTGCCACCAGCAGGGACCTGGACAGATCATCTGGAAACACCATATATTTT
TRBJ1-5,TRBV4-3,.,TRBD1,CASSQDVRGLSNQPQHF,TGCGCCAGCAGCCAAGATGTTAGGGGGCTAAGCAATCAGCCCCAGCATTTT